This T cell receptor (beta chain) was recovered during a study of response to subunit inactivated influenza vaccine. This clonotype has a count of ten or more. TCRdb re-called the RT-PCR reads with MiXCR, one entry per CDR3 protein. The sample includes under 200,000 distinct CDR3 sequences, more than 10% of them seen just once. This same sample was also part of a study on T cells expressing NK-cell markers. As that study records: What made the TCR beta cDNA was 5'RACE template switching with UMIs. All TCR beta repertoires analysed originated from sorted CD3+CD56+NKG2C+, CD3+CD56+NKG2C- and CD3+CD56-NKG2C+ T cells. These same clonotypes (in four donors) also led the CD3+CD56-NKG2C+ fraction.

This TCR was sampled from a man over 45 who received an inactivated influenza vaccine. Material: CD8+ T cells sorted from PBMCs, obtained 11 to 12 days after vaccination.

The CDR3 region is CASSQDREPQAFF. CDR3 sequence (DNA): TGCGCCAGCAGCCAAGATAGGGAGCCCCAAGCTTTCTTT. V gene TRBV4-1 combines with J gene TRBJ1-1; D not resolved. The CDR3 has 13 residues. With 0 bases removed from V and 9 bases from J, the gap between germline ends came to 11 bases. Germline V gene sequence: CDR1 MGHRA, CDR2 YSYEKL.